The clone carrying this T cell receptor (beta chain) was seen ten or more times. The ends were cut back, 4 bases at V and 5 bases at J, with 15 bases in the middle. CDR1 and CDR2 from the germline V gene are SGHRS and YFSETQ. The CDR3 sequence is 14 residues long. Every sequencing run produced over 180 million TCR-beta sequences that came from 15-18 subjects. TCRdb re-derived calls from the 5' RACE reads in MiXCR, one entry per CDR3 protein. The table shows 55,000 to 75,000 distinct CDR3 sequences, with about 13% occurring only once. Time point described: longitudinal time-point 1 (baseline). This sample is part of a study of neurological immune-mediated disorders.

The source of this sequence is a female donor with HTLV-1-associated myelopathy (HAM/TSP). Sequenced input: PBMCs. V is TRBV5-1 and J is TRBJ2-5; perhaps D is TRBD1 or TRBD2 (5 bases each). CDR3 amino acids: CASSPPGTRETQYF. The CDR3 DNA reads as TGCGCCAGCAGCCCTCCGGGGACCCGGGAGACCCAGTACTTC.